Shown below are 19 T cell receptor beta chains from a single sample sequenced in a study of human T cells and chemical hapten exposure. Time point here: pre-sensitization, week 0. Treatment in this sample: therapeutic diphenylcyclopropenone sensitization with weekly scalp DPC. TCRdb itself ran the RACE reads through MiXCR, one entry per CDR3 protein. The top ten clones hold 1.2% of a sample with 250,000 to 300,000 distinct CDR3 sequences, almost 8% of them seen once. The material was whole blood, obtained in connection with sensitization to the hapten diphenylcyclopropenone (DPC). The receptors were gathered from a man between 18 and 35 years old with alopecia areata. Some clones in this sample may be carry-over from other donors' samples.

This clonotype was seen more than once but under ten times. The gene calls are TRBV4-3 and TRBJ2-3; TRBD1 aligns across 10 bases. V gave up 4 bases and J gave up 4 bases; unmatched junction bases: 8. The CDR3 runs 16 residues. Looked up from germline, CDR1 is LGHNA and CDR2 is YSLEER. CDR3 loop: CASSRAWGQGSDTQYF. CDR3 coding DNA: TGCGCCAGCAGCCGCGCCTGGGGACAGGGGTCAGATACGCAGTATTTT.

The V call is TRBV7-9, the J call TRBJ1-6, with D possibly matching TRBD1 (5 bases). Trimming stripped 2 bases from V and 9 bases from J, with 14 bases between. This CDR3 has 15 residues. Germline-derived CDR1 and CDR2 are SEHNR and FQNEAQ (reference sequence). The CDR3 loop is CASSLLGGLVSPLHF. The CDR3 DNA reads as TGTGCCAGCAGCTTATTGGGGGGTTTAGTTTCACCCCTCCACTTT. The complete variable domain, with remaining parts taken from reference TRBV7-9 and TRBJ1-6, reads DTGVSQNPRHKITKRGQNVTFRCDPISEHNRLYWYRQTLGQGPEFLTYFQNEAQLEKSRLLSDRFSAERPKGSFSTLEIQRTEQGDSAMYLCASSLLGGLVSPLHFGNGTRLTVT.

This chain connects TRBV20-1 to TRBJ2-3, with TRBD2 as a possible D gene (6 bases). The V and J ends lost 6 bases and 2 bases respectively, with 12 bases between them. CDR1 is DFQATT and CDR2 is SNEGSKA in the germline V gene (reference sequence). The CDR3 has 13 amino acids. The CDR3 sequence is CSANTGDTDTQYF. The CDR3 bases are TGCAGTGCCAACACGGGGGACACAGATACGCAGTATTTT.

J is TRBJ1-5 and V is TRBV28; D is unclear. V shed 4 bases and J shed 6 bases, with 10 bases lying between them. Germline V lookup: CDR1 MDHEN, CDR2 SYDVKM. This CDR3 has 13 amino acids. The CDR3 is CASSSSRPQPQHF. The CDR3, as DNA: TGTGCCAGCAGTTCCTCCCGGCCTCAGCCCCAGCATTTT.

This clonotype was counted only a few times. The chain joins TRBV6-4 to TRBJ2-3; D gene uncertain. The CDR3 length is 17 residues. CDR1 MRHNA and CDR2 SNTAGT come from the germline V gene. With 1 base removed from V and 2 bases from J, the gap between germline ends came to 16 bases. This CDR3 is CASSDFLVTGHTDTQYF. The CDR3 DNA reads as TGTGCCAGCAGTGACTTTTTGGTTACCGGGCACACAGATACGCAGTATTTT.

This clonotype was observed many times. J is TRBJ1-5 and V is TRBV24-1, with D possibly matching TRBD1 (5 bases). V was trimmed by 2 bases and J by 9 bases, leaving 16 bases between them. CDR1 is KGHDR and CDR2 is SFDVKD in the germline V gene. The CDR3 runs 15 residues. The CDR3 DNA sequence: TGTGCCACCAGTGATTCCCAGGGTCCTATTCCGCCCCAGCATTTT. Amino acids: CATSDSQGPIPPQHF.

CDR3 amino acids: CASSPREYSGYYGYTF. Written as DNA, the CDR3 is TGTGCCAGCAGCCCCAGGGAGTATAGCGGGTACTATGGCTACACCTTC. The V gene is TRBV27, the J gene TRBJ1-2, with D tentatively TRBD1 (5 bases). The CDR3 totals 16 residues. Trimming pared 6 bases from V and 3 bases from J, leaving 20 bases between. Per the germline V gene, CDR1 is MNHEY and CDR2 is SMNVEV (reference sequence).

This clonotype has a handful of counts. The V gene is TRBV5-1, the J gene TRBJ1-2; possible D gene TRBD1, 6 bases. Trimming left V 4 bases short and J 5 bases short, with 27 bases between. The CDR3 covers 18 residues. Germline-derived CDR1 and CDR2 are SGHRS and YFSETQ. CDR3 DNA sequence: TGCGCCAGCAGCATTTGGTGGGATCCGAAACAGGGAAGATATGGCTACACCTTC. Protein: CASSIWWDPKQGRYGYTF.

The V call is TRBV6-2 or TRBV6-3, the J call TRBJ1-5, with D hard to call. This CDR3 has 14 residues. Germline CDR1 MNHEY, CDR2 SVGEGT. Deletions cut 3 bases from V and 6 bases from J, with 12 bases between. CDR3 amino acids: CASSYPGVSQPQHF. DNA for the CDR3: TGTGCCAGCAGTTATCCTGGGGTCTCTCAGCCCCAGCATTTT.

The rearrangement links TRBV12-3 or TRBV12-4 to TRBJ2-4, with 7 bases that match TRBD1. V lost 2 bases and J lost 8; bases outside the gene matches: 6. This CDR3 contains 14 residues. CDR3 sequence reads: CASSLQGEKDIQYF. The CDR3 nucleotides read TGTGCCAGCAGTTTACAGGGGGAGAAAGACATTCAGTACTTC.

This clonotype was picked up a small number of times. V gene TRBV7-2 combines with J gene TRBJ1-5; the D gene is possibly TRBD1 (6 bases). CDR1 and CDR2 from the germline V gene are SGHTA and FQGNSA. Trimming removed 5 bases at V and 5 bases at J, with 19 bases between. The CDR3 runs to 16 residues. CDR3 region: CASSPNREGGYQPQHF. The CDR3 nucleotides are TGTGCCAGCAGCCCCAACAGGGAAGGCGGTTATCAGCCCCAGCATTTT.

This clonotype was detected a few times. This chain links TRBV12-3 or TRBV12-4 with TRBJ2-3; 10 bases match TRBD2. The CDR3 contains 15 residues. V lost 6 bases to trimming and J lost 4 bases; unmatched junction nucleotides: 7. CDR3 region: CASSRLAGDSDTQYF. The DNA for the CDR3 is TGTGCCAGCAGCCGTCTAGCGGGGGATTCAGATACGCAGTATTTT.

The chain carries TRBV7-3 and TRBJ2-5, with 8 bases lining up with TRBD2. There are 16 residues in the CDR3. V was clipped by 1 base and J by 5 bases; unmatched bases: 9. Germline CDR1 and CDR2: SGHTA and FQGTGA. The CDR3 nucleotides are TGTGCCAGCAGCTTAAGTGCGGGGGGAATCGCGGAGACCCAGTACTTC. It translates to CASSLSAGGIAETQYF. Full variable domain (missing parts from reference TRBV7-3 and TRBJ2-5): GAGVSQTPSNKVTEKGKYVELRCDPISGHTALYWYRQSLGQGPEFLIYFQGTGAADDSGLPNDRFFAVRPEGSVSTLKIQRTERGDSAVYLCASSLSAGGIAETQYFGPGTRLLVL.

The DNA of the CDR3 is TGTGCCAGCAGTTACTCGGCGCAGGGTGAGAGCTCCTACAATGAGCAGTTCTTC. This codes for CASSYSAQGESSYNEQFF. The rearrangement joins TRBV6-5 to TRBJ2-1, with a weak D call TRBD1 (5 bases). The V gene's germline CDR1 is MNHEY and CDR2 SVGAGI. This CDR3 has 18 residues. The V end lost 0 bases, the J end lost 0 bases, and 15 bases lay between the germline ends.

The V and J genes are TRBV5-1 and TRBJ2-4, with D perhaps matching TRBD2 (6 bases). V was cut by 0 bases and J by 8 bases, with 15 bases left in between. The germline V gene encodes CDR1 SGHRS and CDR2 YFSETQ. This CDR3 contains 15 residues. The CDR3 is CASSLGTGTSDIQYF. The CDR3 bases are TGCGCCAGCAGCTTGGGGACCGGGACTTCGGACATTCAGTACTTC.

The V and J genes are TRBV12-3 or TRBV12-4 and TRBJ2-3; D gene ambiguous. The CDR3 is 14 amino acids. With 5 bases removed from V and 9 bases from J, the gap between germline ends came to 18 bases. The DNA for the CDR3 is TGTGCCAGCAGTCTGTTTCGGGCCGCCGGGACGCAGTATTTT. This sequence encodes CASSLFRAAGTQYF.

The chain employs TRBV16 and TRBJ2-2; TRBD1 aligns across 8 bases. Germline values: CDR1 KGHSY, CDR2 FQNENV. The V segment lost 0 bases and the J segment 4 bases; nucleotides outside the gene matches: 7. The CDR3 is made up of 17 amino acids. The CDR3 region is CASSQSFQGASTGELFF. The CDR3 DNA is TGTGCCAGCAGCCAATCCTTCCAGGGGGCCAGCACCGGGGAGCTGTTTTTT.

This clonotype was observed many times. The chain links TRBV7-9 to TRBJ1-5; D call uncertain. Germline V gene sequence: CDR1 SEHNR, CDR2 FQNEAQ (reference sequence). This CDR3 contains 14 residues. Deletions cut 1 base from V and 3 bases from J, with 7 bases between. The CDR3 nucleotides read TGTGCCAGCAGCTTAGTAGGTTTCAATCAGCCCCAGCATTTT. Encoded protein: CASSLVGFNQPQHF. Complete variable domain (other parts from reference TRBV7-9 and TRBJ1-5): DTGVSQNPRHKITKRGQNVTFRCDPISEHNRLYWYRQTLGQGPEFLTYFQNEAQLEKSRLLSDRFSAERPKGSFSTLEIQRTEQGDSAMYLCASSLVGFNQPQHFGDGTRLSIL.

This clonotype was seen many times. CDR3: CASSLAGFTEAFF. CDR3 coding DNA: TGTGCCAGCAGCTTAGCAGGGTTCACTGAAGCTTTCTTT. The rearrangement joins TRBV7-2 to TRBJ1-1; D not resolved. Deletions cut 0 bases from V and 4 bases from J, with 6 bases between. Germline-derived CDR1 and CDR2 are SGHTA and FQGNSA. The CDR3 is made up of 13 amino acids.